Listed here is a single T cell receptor (beta chain). All the donors were Caucasian adults who lived in Nashville, Tennessee. These data originate in a study of shared clonotypes between healthy human individuals. Method: immunoSEQ multiplex PCR; TCRdb's copy keeps in-frame clones and lacks some. The top ten clones hold 0.13% of a sample with a few million clones, approximately 95% of them seen once. Trimming took 4 bases from V and 4 from J, leaving 10 bases between them. This CDR3 contains 13 residues. Germline V lookup: CDR1 MNHEY, CDR2 SVGAGI. The chain is built from TRBV6-5 and TRBJ1-2; D is possibly TRBD1 (5 bases). The specimen sequenced was naive CD4+ T cells sorted from blood. Specified subset: CD45RA+ positively selected. The TCR was taken from a man younger than 35 in good health. The CDR3 region is CASSLGVSYGYTF. CDR3 nucleotide sequence: TGTGCCAGCAGTTTAGGGGTTAGCTATGGCTACACCTTC.